The T cell receptor beta chain under discussion was sequenced for a study of response to subunit inactivated influenza vaccine. TCRdb called the RT-PCR reads again in MiXCR, with one record for every CDR3 protein. Of 600,000 to 850,000 distinct CDR3 sequences listed, around 15% are singletons. About this clonotype itself: The antigen remains unidentified.

Whole-study results and caveats: The authors offered the suggestion that each seasonal influenza vaccination recruits few new T cells.

Germline CDR1 and CDR2: SGHAT and FQNNGV. The CDR3 consists of 13 residues. V lost 6 bases and J lost 5, with 10 bases in between. Sequencing was performed on PBMCs from blood, taken 14 days before vaccination. The receptor was derived from a man aged 50-59 years who received an inactivated influenza vaccine. The chain uses TRBV11-2 and TRBJ2-2; a weak D match, TRBD2 (5 bases). The CDR3: CASRRAGTGELFF. The CDR3 coding sequence is TGTGCCAGCAGGAGGGCTGGTACCGGGGAGCTGTTTTTT. Combining the CDR3 with reference TRBV11-2 and TRBJ2-2 gives the whole variable domain EAGVAQSPRYKIIEKRQSVAFWCNPISGHATLYWYQQILGQGPKLLIQFQNNGVVDDSQLPKDRFSAERLKGVDSTLKIQPAKLEDSAVYLCASRRAGTGELFFGEGSRLTVL.